The 12 T cell receptor beta chains reported below all come from one sample, sequenced in a study of T-cell memory formation after mild COVID-19. TCRdb redid the calling of the 5' RACE reads with MiXCR, one entry per CDR3 protein. The table includes fewer than 400,000 distinct CDR3 sequences, about 17% detected once. Sequences were obtained from PBMCs or a T cell subset sorted from them (not recorded which). These receptors all stem from a young man who had mild COVID-19 (a few samples of this study predate the infection). Cell type and time point are not known.

This clonotype was recorded a few times. V is TRBV27 and J is TRBJ2-1, with D possibly TRBD1 on 5 matching bases. The germline gives CDR1 MNHEY, CDR2 SMNVEV (reference sequence). Trimming stripped 5 bases from V and 9 bases from J, with 17 bases between. The length of the CDR3 is 14 residues. The CDR3 nucleotides read TGTGCCAGCAGTCCCAATAACGCTAGGGGTGAGCAGTTCTTC. Its translation: CASSPNNARGEQFF.

This clonotype has only a few counts. CDR3 nucleotides: TGTGCCAGCAGCGTAAGCCGGGGGTCCCGGGATACGCAGTATTTT. It encodes CASSVSRGSRDTQYF. The chain employs TRBV9 and TRBJ2-3, with D possibly matching TRBD2 (6 bases). Trimming shortened V by 1 base and J by 6 bases, and 15 bases separated the two germline ends. This CDR3 is 15 amino acids long. Per germline, CDR1 SGDLS and CDR2 YYNGEE.

Only a few counts were recorded for this clonotype. The chain combines TRBV4-3 with TRBJ2-7; D tentatively fits TRBD1 or TRBD2 (5 bases each). This CDR3 region has 15 residues. Germline lookup yields CDR1 LGHNA and CDR2 YSLEER. The V end lost 4 bases, the J end lost 0 bases, and 13 bases lay between the germline ends. CDR3 DNA: TGCGCCAGCAGCCCGGGGTGGGGGAGCTCCTACGAGCAGTACTTC. Its protein product is CASSPGWGSSYEQYF.

This sequence joins TRBV29-1 and TRBJ2-5, with 9 nucleotides matching TRBD1. This CDR3 is 14 amino acids long. In germline, CDR1 is SQVTM, CDR2 ANQGSEA. V lost 6 bases to trimming and J lost 5 bases; unmatched junction nucleotides: 10. CDR3 residues: CSVGDRALGETQYF. DNA of the CDR3: TGCAGCGTCGGGGACAGGGCCCTAGGGGAGACCCAGTACTTC.

This rearrangement joins TRBV6-5 to TRBJ2-5; 12 nucleotides match TRBD2. The CDR3 consists of 17 residues. The V segment lost 0 bases and the J segment 8 bases; nucleotides outside the gene matches: 10. Germline lookup yields CDR1 MNHEY and CDR2 SVGAGI. In DNA, the CDR3 is TGTGCCAGCAGTTACTCTCTGACTAGCGGGGGTCCCTTCACCCAGTACTTC. Translation: CASSYSLTSGGPFTQYF.

The chain employs TRBV29-1 and TRBJ1-1; weak D call: TRBD1 (6 bases). The V end was cut by 4 bases, the J end by 5 bases, with 11 bases between. CDR3 length: 12 residues. Germline V lookup: CDR1 SQVTM, CDR2 ANQGSEA. As DNA, the CDR3 is TGCAGCGTTGCGGCAGGGGTTACTGAAGCTTTCTTT. This sequence encodes CSVAAGVTEAFF.

The chain links TRBV5-1 to TRBJ1-1; D not resolved. V shed 0 bases and J shed 1 base, with 10 bases lying between them. CDR1 SGHRS and CDR2 YFSETQ come from the germline V gene. The CDR3 contains 15 residues. In DNA, the CDR3 is TGCGCCAGCAGCTTGGCTTACAGACCGAACACTGAAGCTTTCTTT. Amino acid sequence: CASSLAYRPNTEAFF.

This chain links TRBV10-3 with TRBJ2-5; tentatively, D is TRBD1 or TRBD2 (5 bases each). Germline CDR1 reads ENHRY; CDR2 reads SYGVKD. V was shortened by 9 bases and J by 2 bases, with 7 bases between the two germline ends. The CDR3 runs to 11 residues. The CDR3 loop is CAMGPQETQYF. The CDR3 DNA follows: TGTGCCATGGGACCTCAAGAGACCCAGTACTTC.

Only a few counts were recorded for this clonotype. CDR3 DNA: TGTGCTAGTGCCACTGGACTTTCCCTCAATGAGCAGTTCTTC. It specifies CASATGLSLNEQFF. The genes are TRBV12-5 and TRBJ2-1; TRBD2 might be the D (5 bases). CDR3 length: 14 amino acids. CDR1 and CDR2 from the germline V gene are LGHNT and FRNRAP. The V gene lost 7 bases and the J gene lost 6 bases, with 16 bases spanning the gap.

This clonotype occurred a few times. The V and J genes are TRBV10-3 and TRBJ2-5; D call uncertain. The CDR3 contains 13 residues. Trimming took 8 bases from V and 5 from J, leaving 15 bases between them. CDR1 and CDR2 (germline): ENHRY, SYGVKD. This chain's CDR3 is CAIGLRPAETQYF. CDR3 coding DNA: TGTGCCATCGGGCTCCGCCCGGCCGAGACCCAGTACTTC.

The chain uses TRBV4-3 and TRBJ1-2, with 8 nucleotides matching TRBD1. There are 16 residues in the CDR3. V shed 0 bases and J 5 bases; nucleotides not matched to a gene: 8. CDR1 and CDR2 from the germline V gene are LGHNA and YSLEER. The CDR3 DNA sequence: TGCGCCAGCAGCCAAGATGCCCAGGGGGCTCGGTATGGCTACACCTTC. It yields the protein CASSQDAQGARYGYTF.

J is TRBJ2-3 and V is TRBV6-5, with D possibly being TRBD2 (5 bases). The CDR3 contains 16 residues. Germline V gene sequence: CDR1 MNHEY, CDR2 SVGAGI. V gave up 7 bases and J gave up 0 bases, with 17 bases separating them. The CDR3 sequence is CASIRDPASSTDTQYF. In nucleotides, the CDR3 is TGTGCCAGCATCCGGGATCCAGCGTCTAGCACAGATACGCAGTATTTT.